One sample yielded the 15 T cell receptor beta chains listed below, sequenced in a study of T cell responses to AZD1222 COVID-19 vaccine. Clones were sequenced by immunoSEQ multiplex PCR, and TCRdb holds only the in-frame ones, with some missing. The table records 100,000 to 150,000 clones, around 90% of them present only once. Specimen: peripheral blood, collected on day 0 of AZD1222 vaccination. All receptors derive from an adult in good health.

For the CDR3, the DNA is TGTGCCAGCAGTTACTCGGGCCTCCTCCGGGACTACCTCTACGAGCAGTACTTC. It yields the protein CASSYSGLLRDYLYEQYF. This chain connects TRBV6-2 or TRBV6-3 to TRBJ2-7, with 7 bases aligning to TRBD2. Germline V gives CDR1 MNHEY, CDR2 SVGEGT. CDR3 length equals 18 residues. Trimming removed 0 bases from V and 3 bases from J; junction bases left unmatched: 14.

The rearrangement links TRBV2 to TRBJ2-1; D not certain. Germline CDR1 and CDR2: SNHLY and FYNNEI. There are 13 residues in the CDR3. The ends were cut back, 2 bases at V and 3 bases at J, with 5 bases in the middle. The DNA of the CDR3 is TGTGCCAGCAGTGAATACGACTACAATGAGCAGTTCTTC. This gives the protein CASSEYDYNEQFF.

This clone was counted a single time. The chain carries TRBV9 and TRBJ2-1; 7 bases map to TRBD2. J gave up 3 bases and V 3 bases, and 6 bases lay outside the gene matches. The CDR3 covers 15 residues. The germline V gene encodes CDR1 SGDLS and CDR2 YYNGEE. CDR3 coding DNA: TGTGCCAGCAGCGCCGCGGGAGTCGGCTACAATGAGCAGTTCTTC. Amino acid sequence: CASSAAGVGYNEQFF.

This clone showed up just a few times. The V and J genes are TRBV2 and TRBJ2-1; 15 positions match TRBD2. Germline loops: CDR1 SNHLY, CDR2 FYNNEI. The junction had 5 bases not matched to a gene; V was cut back by 8 bases and J by 6 bases. CDR3 length: 15 residues. CDR3 DNA sequence: TGTGCCAGCTGTAGGACTAGCGGGGGGGCCAATGAGCAGTTCTTC. Translating gives CASCRTSGGANEQFF. Using reference TRBV2 and TRBJ2-1 for the parts outside the CDR3, the full variable domain is EPEVTQTPSHQVTQMGQEVILRCVPISNHLYFYWYRQILGQKVEFLVSFYNNEISEKSEIFDDQFSVERPDGSNFTLKIRSTKLEDSAMYFCASCRTSGGANEQFFGPGTRLTVL.

The gene calls are TRBV5-6 and TRBJ2-1; 11 bases match TRBD2. Germline values: CDR1 SGHDT, CDR2 YYEEEE. The CDR3 has 15 amino acids. V lost 0 bases to trimming and J lost 8 bases; unmatched junction nucleotides: 4. CDR3 sequence: CASSLGLAGGDEQFF. In nucleotides, the CDR3 is TGTGCCAGCAGCTTGGGGCTAGCGGGAGGCGATGAGCAGTTCTTC.

This rearrangement joins TRBV11-3 to TRBJ2-7; D assignment may be TRBD1 or TRBD2 (7 bases each). Germline values: CDR1 SGHNT, CDR2 YENEEA. V was trimmed by 0 bases and J by 3 bases, leaving 15 bases between them. This CDR3 comprises 16 residues. The CDR3, as DNA: TGTGCCAGCAGCTTAGAGAGCGGGACAGTGGGCTACGAGCAGTACTTC. This sequence encodes CASSLESGTVGYEQYF.

The V gene is TRBV30, the J gene TRBJ2-7; D might be TRBD1 (6 bases). CDR3 length: 13 residues. Germline CDR1 is GTSNPN and CDR2 is SVGIG (reference sequence). The V and J ends lost 7 bases and 4 bases respectively, with 17 bases between them. The CDR3 DNA reads as TGTGCCTTCCACCCAGGGGTGGGGTACGAGCAGTACTTC. It specifies CAFHPGVGYEQYF.

V and J are TRBV6-6 and TRBJ2-7; 8 bases align to TRBD1. The CDR3 is 15 amino acids. Germline CDR1 and CDR2: MNHNY and SVGAGI (reference sequence). V was clipped by 5 bases and J by 5 bases; unmatched bases: 11. The CDR3 is CASSPDQGALNEQYF. CDR3 coding DNA: TGTGCCAGCAGTCCTGATCAGGGGGCGCTTAACGAGCAGTACTTC.

V is TRBV13 and J is TRBJ2-5; D is unclear. The CDR3 is 16 amino acids. CDR1 is PRHDT, CDR2 FYEKMQ, per germline (reference sequence). Deletions cut 3 bases from V and 0 bases from J, with 14 bases between. The DNA of the CDR3 is TGTGCCAGCAGCTTTTACCCAGGCCCCCACCAAGAGACCCAGTACTTC. Translating gives CASSFYPGPHQETQYF.

The rearrangement joins TRBV10-1 to TRBJ2-3; 12 nucleotides match TRBD2. The CDR3 is 16 residues long. Trimming took 6 bases from V and 5 from J; bases not matched to a gene: 9. CDR1 is WNHNN, CDR2 SYGVQD, per germline (reference sequence). The CDR3 DNA sequence: TGCGCCAGCAGCCACCCGACTAGCGGGGGAGAAGATACGCAGTATTTT. Its protein is CASSHPTSGGEDTQYF.

The chain uses TRBV23-1 and TRBJ1-1; 7 positions agree with TRBD1. TRBV23-1 is sorted into the ORF group, with uncertain function. Trimming removed 5 bases from V and 13 bases from J; junction bases left unmatched: 10. The CDR3 loop spans 12 amino acids. The CDR3 DNA sequence: TGCGCCAGCAGTGCGGTGGACAGGAGGGTTTTCTTT. Translated: CASSAVDRRVFF.

V is TRBV29-1 and J is TRBJ2-1; either TRBD1 or TRBD2 may fit D (6 bases each). Germline lookup yields CDR1 SQVTM and CDR2 ANQGSEA. This CDR3 region has 16 residues. V shed 1 base and J shed 8 bases, with 21 bases lying between them. CDR3 loop: CSVEGLDGDGGDEQFF. CDR3 DNA sequence: TGCAGCGTTGAAGGTTTGGACGGCGACGGGGGCGATGAGCAGTTCTTC.

The chain combines TRBV19 with TRBJ2-1; 8 bases are shared with TRBD2. The ends lost 3 bases at V and 1 base at J; junction bases unmatched: 11. There are 18 residues in the CDR3. Looked up from germline, CDR1 is LNHDA and CDR2 is SQIVND (reference sequence). Written as DNA, the CDR3 is TGTGCCAGTAGTATTCCCCCCCAGGGCGGGAGGTCCTACAATGAGCAGTTCTTC. Encoded protein: CASSIPPQGGRSYNEQFF. Variable domain in full (rest from reference TRBV19 and TRBJ2-1): DGGITQSPKYLFRKEGQNVTLSCEQNLNHDAMYWYRQDPGQGLRLIYYSQIVNDFQKGDIAEGYSVSREKKESFPLTVTSAQKNPTAFYLCASSIPPQGGRSYNEQFFGPGTRLTVL.

CDR3 loop: CASSLPGQLTYEQYF. In DNA, the CDR3 is TGCGCCAGCAGCTTACCGGGACAGCTAACCTACGAGCAGTACTTC. The chain links TRBV5-1 to TRBJ2-7; 7 bases fit TRBD1. J was trimmed by 2 bases and V by 2 bases; bases with no gene match: 7. Per germline, CDR1 SGHRS and CDR2 YFSETQ. CDR3 length equals 15 residues.

The rearrangement joins TRBV4-1 to TRBJ2-1; TRBD2 matches 9 bases. Germline-derived CDR1 and CDR2 are MGHRA and YSYEKL. With V trimmed by 2 bases and J by 5 bases, 7 bases remained unmatched. The CDR3 is 16 amino acids. The CDR3 coding sequence is TGCGCCAGCAGCCAAAGAGGGCTAGCGGGAAACAATGAGCAGTTCTTC. Translation gives CASSQRGLAGNNEQFF.